The source of this T cell receptor (beta chain) is a study of Graves' ophthalmopathy and Graves' hyperthyroidism. Whole-study results and caveats: Discrimination between ophthalmopathy and stable hyperthyroidism by a 13-signature model showed roughly 88% sensitivity and roughly 80% specificity.

None of the included patients had other autoimmune diseases, uncontrolled infections, pregnancy or lactation, as these led to exclusion. Transcripts of RNA were the source for amplifying TCR beta CDR3 regions. In the first round, RT-PCR was carried out with HTBI primers, and a multiplex PCR formed the second round. TCRdb re-derived calls from the multiplex PCR reads in MiXCR, one entry per CDR3 protein. The sample records almost 400,000 distinct CDR3 sequences, approximately 20% being singletons. This clonotype has a count of ten or more. Antigen specificity is unknown. The CDR3 contains 14 residues. Germline lookup yields CDR1 LNHDA and CDR2 SQIVND (reference sequence). Trimming took 5 bases from V and 7 from J; bases not matched to a gene: 8.

This clonotype was sampled from a woman younger than 30 with Graves' ophthalmopathy. The chain combines TRBV19 with TRBJ2-1, with 7 nucleotides matching TRBD2. Sequences were obtained from peripheral blood. This CDR3 reads CASSPGTTINEQFF. The CDR3 coding sequence is TGTGCCAGTAGTCCCGGGACTACCATTAATGAGCAGTTCTTC.